This T cell receptor (beta chain) was sequenced during a study of T-cell memory formation after mild COVID-19. Whole-study context: TCR clustering was largely donor specific. Study results and caveats: The finding that pre-infection memory included some responding clones suggested that cross-reactive memory joined. Among clones contracting day 15 to 85, CD4/CD8 was balanced, whereas later expanders leaned CD4+.

UMIs and sample barcodes were carried by the TCR alpha and TCR beta cDNA libraries that 5'RACE produced using constant-segment primers. One entry per CDR3 protein results from TCRdb running MiXCR on the 5' RACE reads. This table has around 300,000 distinct CDR3 sequences, roughly 13% appearing once. Trimming stripped 1 base from V and 11 bases from J, with 11 bases between. This CDR3 has 12 amino acids. The germline gives CDR1 MNHNS, CDR2 SASEGT. In its sample, this clonotype was seen a few times. The target antigen is unknown. The specimen was PBMCs or a T cell subset sorted from them (not recorded which). This TCR was recovered from a man aged 18 to 30 who had mild COVID-19 (a few samples of this study predate the infection). Cell type and time point are not known. The V and J genes are TRBV6-1 and TRBJ1-1, with no clear D. The DNA for the CDR3 is TGTGCCAGCAGTGAAGTCCCGGATGGGGCTTTCTTT. This sequence encodes CASSEVPDGAFF.